These 26 T cell receptor beta chains were all obtained from the same sample, sequenced in a study of identical twins. TCRdb re-derived calls from the 5' RACE reads in MiXCR, one entry per CDR3 protein. This table has 1.5 million or so distinct CDR3 sequences, about 30% appearing once. Input material: cord blood. Receptors originate from a newborn girl in good health.

V gene TRBV7-9 combines with J gene TRBJ2-3; the D is unclear. Germline V CDR1 and CDR2: SEHNR, FQNEAQ (reference sequence). CDR3 length: 12 amino acids. Between the trimmed V and J ends, which lost 1 base and 7 bases, there was a span of 6 bases. CDR3 region: CASSLEVHTQYF. The CDR3 DNA is TGTGCCAGCAGCTTAGAGGTTCATACGCAGTATTTT.

With regard to this clonotype: A read error may produce the germline difference seen at one junction end. The chain is built from TRBV28 and TRBJ2-1; D is unclear. Germline CDR1 is MDHEN and CDR2 is SYDVKM. The CDR3 length is 15 residues. This CDR3 reads CAGSLSSRPLNEQFF. The CDR3 nucleotides are TGTGCCGGCAGTTTATCCAGTCGTCCACTAAATGAGCAGTTCTTC. Variable domain in full (rest from reference TRBV28 and TRBJ2-1): DVKVTQSSRYLVKRTGEKVFLECVQDMDHENMFWYRQDPGLGLRLIYFSYDVKMKEKGDIPEGYSVSREKKERFSLILESASTNQTSMYLCAGSLSSRPLNEQFFGPGTRLTVL.

This clonotype appeared a few times. The gene calls are TRBV25-1 and TRBJ1-1, with 8 nucleotides matching TRBD1. The CDR3 extends over 13 amino acids. V shed 8 bases and J 4 bases; nucleotides not matched to a gene: 6. Germline values: CDR1 MGHDK, CDR2 SYGVNS. CDR3 in DNA: TGTGCCAGCCGCTCAGGGGGCGGCACTGAAGCTTTCTTT. It yields the protein CASRSGGGTEAFF.

This chain uses TRBV10-3 with TRBJ1-6; a possible D gene is TRBD1 (5 bases). The length of the CDR3 is 13 residues. V lost 11 bases and J 9 bases, leaving 17 bases between the germline ends. Germline CDR1 reads ENHRY; CDR2 reads SYGVKD. CDR3 in amino acids: CAARGTAPSPLHF. The DNA of the CDR3 is TGTGCCGCGCGCGGGACGGCCCCTTCACCCCTCCACTTT.

The chain joins TRBV5-1 to TRBJ1-1; TRBD1 aligns across 7 bases. The germline CDR1 and CDR2 sequences are SGHRS and YFSETQ. With 4 bases clipped from V and 0 bases from J, the junction kept 18 bases outside the gene matches. The CDR3 sequence is 19 residues long. CDR3 sequence (DNA): TGCGCCAGCAGCCTGGGGTTAGGCCTCGGGACAGAGATGAACACTGAAGCTTTCTTT. Amino acids: CASSLGLGLGTEMNTEAFF.

This chain joins TRBV20-1 and TRBJ2-5; 7 bases are a match to TRBD2. Trimming removed 6 bases from V and 11 bases from J; junction bases left unmatched: 21. The CDR3 sequence is 15 residues long. Germline V gives CDR1 DFQATT, CDR2 SNEGSKA (reference sequence). CDR3: CSAPSGGSNYNEQYF. CDR3 in DNA: TGCAGTGCACCGAGTGGCGGGAGTAACTACAATGAGCAGTACTTC.

This clonotype has just a few counts. The chain combines TRBV27 with TRBJ1-2; D call uncertain. This CDR3 contains 16 residues. The V end lost 5 bases, the J end lost 3 bases, and 19 bases lay between the germline ends. Germline values: CDR1 MNHEY, CDR2 SMNVEV (reference sequence). CDR3 loop: CASSPRTVTPDYGYTF. The CDR3 DNA is TGTGCCAGCAGTCCTCGAACGGTGACACCAGACTATGGCTACACCTTC.

The chain uses TRBV27 and TRBJ2-1, with TRBD2 matching 8 bases. J was trimmed by 9 bases and V by 0 bases; bases with no gene match: 7. The CDR3 is 15 residues long. CDR1 and CDR2 (germline): MNHEY, SMNVEV (reference sequence). The CDR3 loop reads CASSLSEREIGEQFF. The DNA for the CDR3 is TGTGCCAGCAGTTTATCGGAGCGGGAGATCGGTGAGCAGTTCTTC.

CDR3 sequence: CASSPRPRATNEKLFF. The CDR3, as DNA: TGTGCCAGCTCACCGAGACCGAGAGCAACTAATGAAAAACTGTTTTTT. The chain has TRBV18 and TRBJ1-4; unclear D gene. V lost 3 bases and J lost 0, with 11 bases in between. This CDR3 region has 16 residues. CDR1 and CDR2 (germline): KGHSH, LQKENI.

The gene calls are TRBV28 and TRBJ2-1; D possibly corresponds to TRBD2 (6 bases). The germline V and J ends were trimmed by 3 bases and 3 bases, with 15 bases remaining between them. This CDR3 has 16 amino acids. The V gene's germline CDR1 is MDHEN and CDR2 SYDVKM. The CDR3 protein is CASSLVPRRGYNEQFF. CDR3 coding DNA: TGTGCCAGCAGTTTGGTCCCCAGGAGGGGCTACAATGAGCAGTTCTTC.

The V and J genes are TRBV14 and TRBJ1-2; D remains unclear. The germline gives CDR1 SGHDN, CDR2 FVKESK. Trimming took off 2 bases at V and 7 bases at J, with 11 bases between the two ends. The CDR3 loop spans 13 amino acids. The CDR3 bases are TGTGCCAGCAGCCAATCCCTTATGAGTGGCTACACCTTC. Amino acid sequence: CASSQSLMSGYTF.

This clonotype was observed a few times. The chain combines TRBV11-2 with TRBJ1-2, with D perhaps TRBD1 (5 bases). V was pared by 4 bases and J by 3 bases, with 9 bases between. Germline V lookup: CDR1 SGHAT, CDR2 FQNNGV. CDR3 length: 13 residues. CDR3 DNA: TGTGCCAGCAGCTCAGCCAGGGACTATGGCTACACCTTC. It yields the protein CASSSARDYGYTF.

This chain uses TRBV9 with TRBJ1-4; D is unresolved. Trimming took off 1 base at V and 2 bases at J, with 9 bases between the two ends. Per the germline V gene, CDR1 is SGDLS and CDR2 is YYNGEE. The CDR3 is 15 residues long. The CDR3 DNA follows: TGTGCCAGCAGCGTAAGTTGGTACACTAATGAAAAACTGTTTTTT. The encoded protein is CASSVSWYTNEKLFF.

This clonotype was picked up many times. This rearrangement joins TRBV5-1 to TRBJ2-1; 8 bases align to TRBD2. The V segment lost 4 bases and the J segment 10 bases; nucleotides outside the gene matches: 4. Germline V lookup: CDR1 SGHRS, CDR2 YFSETQ. The CDR3 sequence is 12 residues long. CDR3 DNA sequence: TGCGCCAGCAGCCATGGACTAGCCGAGCAGTTCTTC. This codes for CASSHGLAEQFF.

This chain connects TRBV20-1 to TRBJ1-5; possibly TRBD1 for D (6 bases). This CDR3 spans 16 amino acids. Germline assignment: CDR1 DFQATT and CDR2 SNEGSKA (reference sequence). With 1 base removed from V and 7 bases from J, the gap between germline ends came to 20 bases. In nucleotides, the CDR3 is TGCAGTGCTAGAGTCCAATTGACGGGGGCAGGGCAGCCCCAGCATTTT. It is translated as CSARVQLTGAGQPQHF.

Turning to this clonotype: This may come from a read error, since a much larger clone is one base off. J is TRBJ2-7 and V is TRBV12-3 or TRBV12-4; TRBD2 matches 7 bases. The DNA matches TRBJ2-4 better at its end, which makes the J call doubtful. This CDR3 comprises 16 residues. The CDR3 DNA sequence: TGTGCCAGCAAGGACGGGCGGGAGTCGTCCAAAGACATTCAGTACTTC. This translates into CASKDGRESSKDIQYF.

A few counts support this clonotype. The DNA of the CDR3 is TGTGCCAGCACCCCGATTAACACCAGGGATACGCAGTATTTT. This translates into CASTPINTRDTQYF. The rearrangement uses TRBV7-2 and TRBJ2-3; D is uncertain. CDR1 SGHTA and CDR2 FQGNSA come from the germline V gene. The V and J ends lost 7 bases and 6 bases respectively, with 17 bases between them. The CDR3 extends over 14 amino acids. Together with reference TRBV7-2 and TRBJ2-3, the CDR3 gives the full variable domain: GAGVSQSPSNKVTEKGKDVELRCDPISGHTALYWYRQSLGQGLEFLIYFQGNSAPDKSGLPSDRFSAERTGGSVSTLTIQRTQQEDSAVYLCASTPINTRDTQYFGPGTRLTVL.

This clonotype has ten or more counts. The chain has TRBV2 and TRBJ2-4; no reliable D call. V was shortened by 6 bases and J by 1 base, with 16 bases between the two germline ends. Germline loops: CDR1 SNHLY, CDR2 FYNNEI. The CDR3 extends over 16 amino acids. The CDR3 sequence is CASRPPGQTAKNIQYF. CDR3 DNA sequence: TGTGCCAGCAGACCTCCGGGTCAGACGGCCAAAAACATTCAGTACTTC. Based on the CDR3 plus reference TRBV2 and TRBJ2-4, the full variable domain is EPEVTQTPSHQVTQMGQEVILRCVPISNHLYFYWYRQILGQKVEFLVSFYNNEISEKSEIFDDQFSVERPDGSNFTLKIRSTKLEDSAMYFCASRPPGQTAKNIQYFGAGTRLSVL.

A note on this clonotype: With a much larger clone just one base away, this may be a read error. J is TRBJ2-4 and V is TRBV9; 10 bases map to TRBD2. This CDR3 comprises 15 residues. Germline V CDR1 and CDR2: SGDLS, YYNGEE. With V trimmed by 4 bases and J by 13 bases, 14 bases remained unmatched. The CDR3 spells CASSPETSGYNEQYF. Here the CDR3 DNA reads TGTGCCAGCAGCCCCGAGACTAGCGGGTACAATGAGCAGTACTTC.

This clonotype was detected only a few times. This chain links TRBV5-1 with TRBJ2-3; D uncertain. The CDR3 spans 14 residues. Trimming cost V 3 bases and J 0 bases, with 8 bases left between them. The germline CDR1 and CDR2 sequences are SGHRS and YFSETQ. CDR3 region: CASSYLRSTDTQYF. The CDR3 coding sequence is TGCGCCAGCAGCTACCTCCGCAGCACAGATACGCAGTATTTT.

This clonotype was seen more than once but under ten times. The V and J genes are TRBV4-2 and TRBJ2-3; D could derive from TRBD1 or TRBD2 (5 bases each). Trimming removed 0 bases at V and 2 bases at J, with 15 bases between. Germline loops: CDR1 LGHNA, CDR2 YNFKEQ. This CDR3 spans 17 amino acids. CDR3 in amino acids: CASSQERGFSYTDTQYF. CDR3 DNA sequence: TGTGCCAGCAGCCAAGAGAGGGGCTTTTCCTACACAGATACGCAGTATTTT.

About this clonotype itself: The junction does not match germline at one end; this may be a read error. The V gene is TRBV4-1, the J gene TRBJ2-1, with 10 positions matching TRBD2. The CDR3 consists of 15 residues. The germline CDR1 and CDR2 sequences are MGHRA and YSYEKL. In nucleotides, the CDR3 is TGCGTCAGCAGCCAGATAGCGGGGGGACTAAATGAGCAGTTCTTC. It translates to CVSSQIAGGLNEQFF.

This clonotype was recorded a few times. The rearrangement links TRBV7-2 to TRBJ2-7; D is unclear. Germline V gene lookup returns CDR1 SGHTA and CDR2 FQGNSA. The ends were cut back, 2 bases at V and 0 bases at J, with 11 bases in the middle. The CDR3 has 15 residues. The CDR3 nucleotides are TGTGCCAGCAGCTTATTGCGGAGACCCTCCTACGAGCAGTACTTC. Protein: CASSLLRRPSYEQYF. The full variable domain, rest sourced from reference TRBV7-2 and TRBJ2-7, is GAGVSQSPSNKVTEKGKDVELRCDPISGHTALYWYRQSLGQGLEFLIYFQGNSAPDKSGLPSDRFSAERTGGSVSTLTIQRTQQEDSAVYLCASSLLRRPSYEQYFGPGTRLTVT.

The chain links TRBV15 to TRBJ1-1; D not certain. Trimming pared 2 bases from V and 0 bases from J, leaving 4 bases between. In germline, CDR1 is LNHNV, CDR2 YYDKDF (reference sequence). This CDR3 has 13 amino acids. The DNA of the CDR3 is TGTGCCACCAGCAGATTATTGAACACTGAAGCTTTCTTT. Its translation: CATSRLLNTEAFF. Complete variable domain (other parts from reference TRBV15 and TRBJ1-1): DAMVIQNPRYQVTQFGKPVTLSCSQTLNHNVMYWYQQKSSQAPKLLFHYYDKDFNNEADTPDNFQSRRPNTSFCFLDIRSPGLGDTAMYLCATSRLLNTEAFFGQGTRLTVV.

In its sample, this clonotype was seen many times. The V gene is TRBV7-2, the J gene TRBJ1-2, with unresolved D. CDR1 and CDR2 from the germline V gene are SGHTA and FQGNSA. Trimming took off 8 bases at V and 5 bases at J, with 15 bases between the two ends. The CDR3 is 13 residues long. CDR3 in DNA: TGTGCCAGCCTCCCTTCGGTTCAGTATGGCTACACCTTC. Its protein is CASLPSVQYGYTF.

The CDR3 sequence: CASSARVDNTGELFF. The CDR3 DNA follows: TGTGCCAGCAGCGCCCGGGTCGACAACACCGGGGAGCTGTTTTTT. V and J are TRBV9 and TRBJ2-2, with unresolved D. The V end was cut by 3 bases, the J end by 2 bases, with 11 bases between. The CDR3 contains 15 residues. CDR1 and CDR2 from the germline V gene are SGDLS and YYNGEE.